This TCR beta chain was sequenced during a study of STAT5B mutations in CD4+ large granular lymphocyte leukemia. Points from the study as a whole: Roughly 27% of private leukemic clonotypes occurred rarely in other patients' non-leukemic repertoires. 8/27 top patient clones versus 2/35 control clones were TRBV06-family.

Repertoires were generated with immunoSEQ multiplex PCR, while TCRdb's copy carries only in-frame clones and drops some. The profile shows approximately 27,000 clones, around 81% of them singletons. V gave up 3 bases and J gave up 1 base; unmatched junction bases: 1. The CDR3 length is 15 residues. Germline CDR1 reads SGHRS; CDR2 reads YFSETQ. In the case of this clone: Antigen: not known.

This receptor was identified in a human donor in good health. The material sequenced was CD4+ T cells from blood buffy coats. V is TRBV5-1 and J is TRBJ2-1; 10 nucleotides match TRBD1. CDR3 sequence reads: CASSWGQGSYNEQFF. The CDR3, as DNA: TGCGCCAGCAGCTGGGGACAGGGGTCCTACAATGAGCAGTTCTTC.